A selection of T cell receptor beta chains follows, all from one sample in a study of blood T cell repertoires in COVID-19. Clones were sequenced by immunoSEQ multiplex PCR, and TCRdb holds only the in-frame ones, with some missing. Here the sample spans 100,000 to 150,000 clones, 70% to 80% being singletons. The sample was peripheral blood. The receptor source for this set is a man aged 40-49 years with active or convalescent COVID-19. The CDR3 runs from the conserved cysteine through the conserved F or W. The D gene is left open where the match is weak. Rows may omit the clone size; those that give it use once, few, many or a size class.

once | TRBJ1-1 | TRBV18 | 14 | NA | TGTGCCAGCTCACCGGGGAGGACGAACACTGAAGCTTTCTTT | CASSPGRTNTEAFF
NA | TRBJ1-1 | TRBV3-1/TRBV3-2 | 14 | TRBD1 | TGTGCCAGCAGCCTTCCCGGGACAGGGGCATTAGCTTTCTTT | CASSLPGTGALAFF
NA | TRBJ2-3 | TRBV3-1/TRBV3-2 | 17 | NA | TGTGCCAGCAGCCAAGCGGCAGGGCTGCCGAGCACAGATACGCAGTATTTT | CASSQAAGLPSTDTQYF
NA | TRBJ2-3 | TRBV29-1 | 12 | NA | TGCAGCGTTGAAGAACGGAGCGATACGCAGTATTTT | CSVEERSDTQYF
NA | TRBJ1-1 | TRBV5-6 | 16 | TRBD1 | TGTGCCAGCAGCTTGGACAGGGGGGACTTGGACACTGAAGCTTTCTTT | CASSLDRGDLDTEAFF
few | TRBJ1-3 | TRBV30 | 14 | TRBD1 | TGTGCCTGGAGGGACAGGGGGCGTGGAAACACCATATATTTT | CAWRDRGRGNTIYF
NA | TRBJ1-4 | TRBV29-1 | 14 | TRBD1 | TGCAGCGTGGGCACCGGGACAGTCAATGAAAAACTGTTTTTT | CSVGTGTVNEKLFF
NA | TRBJ1-1 | TRBV6-5 | 14 | NA | TGTGCCAGCAGTTACTCCCCAGGGAGGCCTGAAGCTTTCTTT | CASSYSPGRPEAFF
NA | TRBJ1-1 | TRBV7-6 | 15 | NA | TGTGCCAGCAGCTGGGGCACAGGGAGGAACACTGAAGCTTTCTTT | CASSWGTGRNTEAFF
once | TRBJ2-5 | TRBV11-3 | 15 | NA | TGTGCCAGCAGCTTAGGGGACACCCCAGGGGAGACCCAGTACTTC | CASSLGDTPGETQYF
few | TRBJ1-2 | TRBV28 | 15 | TRBD1 | TGTGCCAGCAGTTCCCAAGGACAGGGGTTTTATGGCTACACCTTC | CASSSQGQGFYGYTF
NA | TRBJ1-6 | TRBV28 | 14 | NA | TGTGCCAGCAGTTTTGGAGGTTATAATTCACCCCTCCACTTT | CASSFGGYNSPLHF
few | TRBJ2-1 | TRBV7-6 | 12 | NA | TGTGCCAGCGATTACCCCCCAGGGGAGCAGTTCTTC | CASDYPPGEQFF
NA | TRBJ2-2 | TRBV5-1 | 15 | NA | TGCGCCAGCAGCCCTGTTGGTAGCCCCACCGGGGAGCTGTTTTTT | CASSPVGSPTGELFF
NA | TRBJ2-7 | TRBV28 | 16 | TRBD2 | TGTGCCAGCAGTTTATCTTCTAGCGGGTCCTCCTACGAGCAGTACTTC | CASSLSSSGSSYEQYF
few | TRBJ2-1 | TRBV9 | 11 | NA | TGTGCCAGCAGCGTAGATCAAGAGCAGTTCTTC | CASSVDQEQFF
NA | TRBJ2-4 | TRBV19 | 19 | TRBD2 | TGTGCCAGTAGTATATCGGCGCCGGGACTAGCGGGGACCAAAAACATTCAGTACTTC | CASSISAPGLAGTKNIQYF
NA | TRBJ1-5 | TRBV18 | 13 | TRBD1 | TGTGCCAGCTCACCGGGACAGGGGAAGCCCCAGCATTTT | CASSPGQGKPQHF
NA | TRBJ1-2 | TRBV29-1 | 13 | NA | TGCAGCGTTAGGACAGCAAGCTCTTCTGGCTACACCTTC | CSVRTASSSGYTF
NA | TRBJ1-6 | TRBV7-9 | 15 | NA | TGTGCCAGCAGCTATCTCTCTGGGGGCCATTCACCCCTCCACTTT | CASSYLSGGHSPLHF
NA | TRBJ2-2 | TRBV3-1/TRBV3-2 | 16 | NA | TGTGCCAGCAGCCGAACAGGGTTTACGAACGCCGGGGAGCTGTTTTTT | CASSRTGFTNAGELFF
NA | TRBJ2-3 | TRBV5-1 | 13 | TRBD1 | TGCGCCACCAGACAGGGCTCCACAGATACGCAGTATTTT | CATRQGSTDTQYF
NA | TRBJ2-2 | TRBV27 | 18 | NA | TGTGCCAGCAGTTTAGGGGCGGGATTGGCCGAGAACACCGGGGAGCTGTTTTTT | CASSLGAGLAENTGELFF
many | TRBJ2-3 | TRBV11-2 | 17 | TRBD1 | TGTGCCAGCAGCCCAATAGGGACAGGGGATCCCACAGATACGCAGTATTTT | CASSPIGTGDPTDTQYF
once | TRBJ2-7 | TRBV30 | 16 | TRBD1 | TGTGCCTGGAGTGCTTCCTACAGGGGGCTAGGGTACGAGCAGTACTTC | CAWSASYRGLGYEQYF
NA | TRBJ1-3 | TRBV18 | 14 | NA | TGTGCCAGCTCACCACCCAGGGTTGGAAACACCATATATTTT | CASSPPRVGNTIYF
NA | TRBJ1-5 | TRBV4-1 | 16 | NA | TGCGCCAGCAGCCAAGGAGCGGCACTGCTTATGGAGCCCCAGCATTTT | CASSQGAALLMEPQHF
NA | TRBJ1-1 | TRBV4-2 | 14 | TRBD1 | TGTGCCAGCAGCCAGGACAGGGGGCGTACTGAAGCTTTCTTT | CASSQDRGRTEAFF
few | TRBJ1-1 | TRBV4-1 | 15 | NA | TGCGCCAGCAGCCAGGAGGGGCTCTGGAACACTGAAGCTTTCTTT | CASSQEGLWNTEAFF
NA | TRBJ2-7 | TRBV28 | 16 | TRBD2 | TGTGCCAGCAGTTTACTCGATAGCGGGGGGATCTACGAGCAGTACTTC | CASSLLDSGGIYEQYF
NA | TRBJ2-7 | TRBV7-6 | 14 | TRBD1 | TGTGCCAGCAGCTTAGGACAGGGAACCTACGAGCAGTACTTC | CASSLGQGTYEQYF
NA | TRBJ1-1 | TRBV30 | 13 | NA | TGTGCCTGGTTAGTCGGGGGACGGACTGAAGCTTTCTTT | CAWLVGGRTEAFF
NA | TRBJ1-3 | TRBV19 | 13 | NA | TGTGCCAGTAGTCAGAAAGCTGGAAACACCATATATTTT | CASSQKAGNTIYF
NA | TRBJ1-3 | TRBV4-1 | 16 | TRBD1 | TGCGCCAGCAGCCTACGACAGGGTGAGCCTGGAAACACCATATATTTT | CASSLRQGEPGNTIYF
NA | TRBJ2-7 | TRBV27 | 14 | NA | TGTGCCAGCAGTCAGGCGGGGAGCTCCTACGAGCAGTACTTC | CASSQAGSSYEQYF
NA | TRBJ2-1 | TRBV6-4 | 15 | TRBD2 | TGTGCCAGCAGGTCCTCTAGCGGGGGGGCGGGTGAGCAGTTCTTC | CASRSSSGGAGEQFF
NA | TRBJ2-3 | TRBV2 | 14 | NA | TGTGCCAGTCCGGACTCAACCCACACAGATACGCAGTATTTT | CASPDSTHTDTQYF
once | TRBJ2-1 | TRBV18 | 17 | NA | TGTGCCAGCTCCCCCCAGCGAGCGGAGGCCCCTTACAATGAGCAGTTCTTC | CASSPQRAEAPYNEQFF
NA | TRBJ2-1 | TRBV5-4 | 16 | NA | TGTGCCAGCAGCTTGGGGTCGTTGAGCTCCTACAATGAGCAGTTCTTC | CASSLGSLSSYNEQFF
few | TRBJ2-1 | TRBV7-2 | 15 | TRBD2 | TGTGCCAGCGCCCTGGGACTAGCGGGAAGGTATGAGCAGTTCTTC | CASALGLAGRYEQFF
once | TRBJ2-1 | TRBV5-5 | 15 | TRBD2 | TGTGCCAGCAGCTTGCAAAGCGGGGGAAACAATGAGCAGTTCTTC | CASSLQSGGNNEQFF
NA | TRBJ1-2 | TRBV19 | 15 | NA | TGTGCCAGCCGGGACATGGGACCGTATAACTATGGCTACACCTTC | CASRDMGPYNYGYTF
few | TRBJ2-1 | TRBV7-7 | 16 | TRBD2 | TGTGCCAGCAGCTTAGGGGGACTAGCGGGAGTGAGTGAGCAGTTCTTC | CASSLGGLAGVSEQFF
NA | TRBJ2-5 | TRBV7-9 | 13 | NA | TGTGCCAGCAGCTTAGCAGGGGGAGAGACCCAGTACTTC | CASSLAGGETQYF
NA | TRBJ2-5 | TRBV5-1 | 14 | TRBD2 | TGCGCCAGCAGCTTGGAGGCGGGGGAAGAGACCCAGTACTTC | CASSLEAGEETQYF
NA | TRBJ1-5 | TRBV30 | 13 | NA | TGTGCCTGGAGTTACTCAGGGGATCAGCCCCAGCATTTT | CAWSYSGDQPQHF
NA | TRBJ2-3 | TRBV3-1/TRBV3-2 | 16 | TRBD1 | TGTGCCAGCAGCCAAGCGACGGGACAGCCCACAGATACGCAGTATTTT | CASSQATGQPTDTQYF
NA | TRBJ1-2 | TRBV27 | 15 | NA | TGTGCCAGCAGTTTGTTGGGGGCTCATATGGATGGCTACACCTTC | CASSLLGAHMDGYTF
NA | TRBJ1-1 | TRBV12-3/TRBV12-4 | 13 | TRBD1 | TGTGCCAGCAGGTCACAGGGGAGGACTGAAGCTTTCTTT | CASRSQGRTEAFF
NA | TRBJ2-3 | TRBV6-1 | 17 | TRBD2 | TGTGCCAGCAGTGAAGGTTGGGGCGGGAGTAGTATAGATACGCAGTATTTT | CASSEGWGGSSIDTQYF
NA | TRBJ1-5 | TRBV19 | 15 | NA | TGTGCCAGTAGCCTATATCAGGGACTCAATCAGCCCCAGCATTTT | CASSLYQGLNQPQHF
NA | TRBJ2-3 | TRBV6-8 | 15 | TRBD2 | TGTGCCAGCATCCCGCACCGCGGGAGCGCAGATACGCAGTATTTT | CASIPHRGSADTQYF
NA | TRBJ1-2 | TRBV21-1 | 15 | NA | TGTGCCAGCAGCTTTAAATGCGGGGGGGACTATGGCTACACCTTC | CASSFKCGGDYGYTF
few | TRBJ1-6 | TRBV2 | 13 | NA | TGTGCCAGCAGAGAGTCGGTGAATTCACCCCTCCACTTT | CASRESVNSPLHF
NA | TRBJ1-1 | TRBV29-1 | 13 | TRBD1 | TGCAGCGCCACTACAGGGGGCGCGAGTGAAGCTTTCTTT | CSATTGGASEAFF
NA | TRBJ2-3 | TRBV19 | 16 | TRBD2 | TGTGCCAGTAGTATAGAGGCGGGGGGGCTAATAGATACGCAGTATTTT | CASSIEAGGLIDTQYF
once | TRBJ2-5 | TRBV12-2 | 12 | NA | TGTGCAAGTCGAGAGGTCCAAGAGACCCAGTACTTC | CASREVQETQYF
NA | TRBJ1-5 | TRBV25-1 | 16 | NA | TGTGCCAGCAGTGAATTTGAGGGCGGTATCAATCAGCCCCAGCATTTT | CASSEFEGGINQPQHF